This entry lists 25 T cell receptor beta chains sequenced from one sample in a study of blood T cell repertoires in COVID-19. Assay used: immunoSEQ multiplex PCR; TCRdb lists only in-frame clones, some missing. Of around 160,000 clones in the sample, approximately 87% are singletons; the top ten hold 10%. The material sequenced was peripheral blood. These receptors all stem from a woman aged 70-85 years with COVID-19, enrolled during active disease.

The rearrangement joins TRBV15 to TRBJ1-2, with D unresolved. Germline values: CDR1 LNHNV, CDR2 YYDKDF (reference sequence). The CDR3 consists of 16 residues. Trimming took off 0 bases at V and 2 bases at J, with 13 bases between the two ends. CDR3 region: CATSRDYGSVNYGYTF. The CDR3 DNA sequence: TGTGCCACCAGCAGAGATTACGGCAGCGTAAACTATGGCTACACCTTC.

This chain uses TRBV10-3 with TRBJ2-5, with 16 bases aligning to TRBD2. This CDR3 is 15 amino acids long. Germline V gives CDR1 ENHRY, CDR2 SYGVKD. V lost 8 bases, J lost 5 bases, and 5 bases stayed unmatched. The CDR3 protein is CAIGTSGGALETQYF. The CDR3 nucleotides are TGTGCCATCGGGACTAGCGGGGGGGCCTTGGAGACCCAGTACTTC.

The V gene is TRBV4-1, the J gene TRBJ1-6, with D possibly TRBD1 on 5 matching bases. Between the trimmed V and J ends, which lost 1 base and 4 bases, there was a span of 8 bases. CDR1 is MGHRA, CDR2 YSYEKL, per germline. The CDR3 runs to 15 residues. The CDR3 spells CASSQGRQYNSPLHF. The CDR3 DNA reads TGCGCCAGCAGCCAAGGGAGACAGTATAATTCACCCCTCCACTTT.

The rearrangement joins TRBV27 to TRBJ1-2, with D possibly TRBD1 on 6 matching bases. The CDR3 runs 14 residues. Deletions cut 1 base from V and 5 bases from J, with 11 bases between. Per germline, CDR1 MNHEY and CDR2 SMNVEV (reference sequence). CDR3 sequence: CASSLWGGIYGYTF. Here the CDR3 DNA reads TGTGCCAGCAGTTTATGGGGGGGCATATATGGCTACACCTTC.

This clone has only one observation. This chain joins TRBV19 and TRBJ2-2; D is unclear. The CDR3 is 16 residues long. Germline V gives CDR1 LNHDA, CDR2 SQIVND (reference sequence). Deletions cut 4 bases from V and 0 bases from J, with 12 bases between. The CDR3, as DNA: TGTGCCAGTAGTACCCGACAACCTACGAACACCGGGGAGCTGTTTTTT. Amino acids: CASSTRQPTNTGELFF. Full variable domain (rest looked up from reference TRBV19 and TRBJ2-2): DGGITQSPKYLFRKEGQNVTLSCEQNLNHDAMYWYRQDPGQGLRLIYYSQIVNDFQKGDIAEGYSVSREKKESFPLTVTSAQKNPTAFYLCASSTRQPTNTGELFFGEGSRLTVL.

The chain combines TRBV19 with TRBJ1-6, with no clear D. The CDR3 consists of 13 residues. V was trimmed by 9 bases and J by 9 bases, leaving 15 bases between them. CDR1 and CDR2 from the germline V gene are LNHDA and SQIVND (reference sequence). CDR3 nucleotide sequence: TGTGCCAGCGGGCGGGAGGGCGTTTCACCCCTCCACTTT. The encoded protein is CASGREGVSPLHF.

This chain links TRBV14 with TRBJ2-2; 8 bases line up with TRBD2. Germline trimming cut 1 base from V and 6 bases from J; bases unmatched to any gene: 10. This CDR3 region has 17 residues. Germline CDR1 and CDR2: SGHDN and FVKESK. The CDR3 DNA reads as TGTGCCAGCAGCCAAGTTGCCGGGACTAGTTTCTCCGGGGAGCTGTTTTTT. Its protein product is CASSQVAGTSFSGELFF.

In this sample, this clone turned up once. In nucleotides, the CDR3 is TGTGCCAGTACCATAGATCAGGCCCTGCCCGGAGAAGCTTTCTTT. It is translated as CASTIDQALPGEAFF. The J gene is TRBJ1-1, the V gene TRBV19; D unclear. Trimming stripped 7 bases from V and 8 bases from J, with 23 bases between. Germline V gene sequence: CDR1 LNHDA, CDR2 SQIVND (reference sequence). The CDR3 extends over 15 amino acids.

The chain recombines TRBV29-1 with TRBJ1-5, with 7 bases identical to TRBD1. Germline V gives CDR1 SQVTM, CDR2 ANQGSEA. The CDR3 extends over 17 amino acids. The ends lost 4 bases at V and 4 bases at J; junction bases unmatched: 16. Written as DNA, the CDR3 is TGCAGCGTTGTAAGGGACAGCAGGCGCCTTCCAAATCAGCCCCAGCATTTT. Translating it yields CSVVRDSRRLPNQPQHF.

This clone has a handful of counts. The V and J genes are TRBV6-5 and TRBJ1-1; 7 nucleotides match TRBD1. Germline V lookup: CDR1 MNHEY, CDR2 SVGAGI. The CDR3 consists of 14 residues. After removal of 5 bases from V and 2 bases from J, the junction contained 5 bases not matched to a gene. CDR3: CASSRTGRNTEAFF. Written as DNA, the CDR3 is TGTGCCAGCAGTCGGACAGGCCGTAACACTGAAGCTTTCTTT.

This chain joins TRBV19 and TRBJ1-5; D is unclear. Trimming left V 2 bases short and J 5 bases short, with 13 bases between. CDR1 LNHDA and CDR2 SQIVND come from the germline V gene (reference sequence). The length of the CDR3 is 15 residues. The CDR3 reads CASSINVQSDQPQHF. The CDR3 DNA sequence: TGTGCCAGTAGTATAAACGTCCAGAGCGATCAGCCCCAGCATTTT.

This rearrangement joins TRBV28 to TRBJ1-2, with D perhaps matching TRBD1 (6 bases). Germline V gives CDR1 MDHEN, CDR2 SYDVKM. The CDR3 has 14 amino acids. V was cut by 10 bases and J by 5 bases, with 20 bases left in between. CDR3 in amino acids: CATRKGGGAYGYTF. The DNA of the CDR3 is TGTGCCACCCGTAAAGGGGGGGGCGCGTATGGCTACACCTTC.

This chain uses TRBV28 with TRBJ1-1, with TRBD1 matching over 7 bases. Looked up from germline, CDR1 is MDHEN and CDR2 is SYDVKM. CDR3 length: 14 amino acids. Trimming took 10 bases from V and 3 from J; bases not matched to a gene: 11. The CDR3 loop reads CATGGWVLDTEAFF. The CDR3 nucleotides read TGTGCCACAGGGGGATGGGTTTTGGACACTGAAGCTTTCTTT.

The rearrangement uses TRBV12-3 or TRBV12-4 and TRBJ1-2, with TRBD1 matching over 7 bases. The CDR3 has 13 amino acids. V shed 6 bases, J shed 3 bases, and the junction held 4 bases outside the gene matches. The DNA for the CDR3 is TGTGCCAGCAGGACAGGGTCTGACTATGGCTACACCTTC. The encoded protein is CASRTGSDYGYTF.

This sequence joins TRBV3-1 (or the pseudogene TRBV3-2) and TRBJ1-4; possible D gene TRBD1, 6 bases. The CDR3 consists of 14 residues. The germline V gene encodes CDR1 LGHDT and CDR2 YNNKEL (reference sequence). Trimming left V 5 bases short and J 6 bases short, with 13 bases between. CDR3 coding DNA: TGTGCCAGCAGCGAACAGGGCGACTATGAAAAACTGTTTTTT. Translation gives CASSEQGDYEKLFF.

The chain couples TRBV6-6 to TRBJ1-5, with no clear D. CDR3 size: 15 residues. Germline CDR1 MNHNY, CDR2 SVGAGI (reference sequence). V lost 6 bases and J lost 0, with 12 bases in between. Here the CDR3 reads CASRGSRNSNQPQHF. CDR3 sequence (DNA): TGTGCCAGCAGAGGGAGCCGGAATAGCAATCAGCCCCAGCATTTT.

The gene calls are TRBV5-1 and TRBJ1-2; maybe TRBD1 (5 bases). The V end lost 4 bases, the J end lost 8 bases, and 21 bases lay between the germline ends. This CDR3 contains 15 residues. Germline V gene data show CDR1 as SGHRS and CDR2 as YFSETQ. The CDR3 DNA reads TGCGCCAGCAGCAGGGGTTCGGATGGGGTTATCGGCTACACCTTC. Amino acids: CASSRGSDGVIGYTF.

The chain is built from TRBV9 and TRBJ2-7; D is perhaps TRBD1 (7 bases). The V end lost 4 bases, the J end lost 7 bases, and 21 bases lay between the germline ends. Germline-derived CDR1 and CDR2 are SGDLS and YYNGEE. The CDR3 contains 15 residues. The CDR3 region has the DNA TGTGCCAGCAGCAAAGACGGGGGACAGTTTGGGGAGCAGTACTTC. It is translated as CASSKDGGQFGEQYF.

This chain connects TRBV5-1 to TRBJ1-4, with a weak D call TRBD1 (6 bases). This CDR3 has 17 residues. V lost 0 bases to trimming and J lost 8 bases, with 20 bases between them. The germline V gene has CDR1 SGHRS and CDR2 YFSETQ. CDR3 residues: CASSLAPTDSRPEKLFF. The CDR3 region has the DNA TGCGCCAGCAGCTTGGCCCCAACGGACAGCCGGCCCGAAAAACTGTTTTTT. Drawing the rest from reference TRBV5-1 and TRBJ1-4, the complete variable domain is KAGVTQTPRYLIKTRGQQVTLSCSPISGHRSVSWYQQTPGQGLQFLFEYFSETQRNKGNFPGRFSGRQFSNSRSEMNVSTLELGDSALYLCASSLAPTDSRPEKLFFGSGTQLSVL.

V and J are TRBV3-1 (or the pseudogene TRBV3-2) and TRBJ1-1, with D hard to call. V lost 4 bases, J lost 6 bases, and 6 bases lay in between. Germline lookup yields CDR1 LGHDT and CDR2 YNNKEL (reference sequence). The CDR3 extends over 11 amino acids. For the CDR3, the DNA is TGTGCCAGCAGCCGGAGAGCTGAAGCTTTCTTT. This encodes CASSRRAEAFF.

The rearrangement uses TRBV9 and TRBJ1-3; a possible D gene is TRBD1 (5 bases). V lost 0 bases and J 4 bases, leaving 8 bases between the germline ends. The CDR3 is made up of 14 amino acids. Germline loops: CDR1 SGDLS, CDR2 YYNGEE. The CDR3 is CASSVGRVGNTIYF. Written as DNA, the CDR3 is TGTGCCAGCAGCGTAGGCAGGGTAGGAAACACCATATATTTT. The variable domain in full, completed from reference TRBV9 and TRBJ1-3, reads DSGVTQTPKHLITATGQRVTLRCSPRSGDLSVYWYQQSLDQGLQFLIQYYNGEERAKGNILERFSAQQFPDLHSELNLSSLELGDSALYFCASSVGRVGNTIYFGEGSWLTVV.

The rearrangement uses TRBV5-5 and TRBJ2-7; 10 positions match TRBD1. J gave up 0 bases and V 1 base, and 7 bases lay outside the gene matches. Germline-derived CDR1 and CDR2 are SGHKS and YYEKEE (reference sequence). The CDR3 is 17 residues long. This CDR3 is CASSLWGDRGTSYEQYF. DNA of the CDR3: TGTGCCAGCAGCTTGTGGGGGGACAGGGGCACCTCCTACGAGCAGTACTTC.

The chain carries TRBV24-1 and TRBJ2-3, with 7 bases aligning to TRBD2. The junction had 7 bases not matched to a gene; V was cut back by 9 bases and J by 2 bases. The CDR3 has 14 residues. From germline, CDR1 is KGHDR and CDR2 SFDVKD. CDR3 region: CATAGDLYTDTQYF. For the CDR3, the DNA is TGTGCCACCGCGGGGGACTTATACACAGATACGCAGTATTTT.

This sequence joins TRBV6-5 and TRBJ1-2; no definite D call. Trimming removed 8 bases at V and 7 bases at J, with 20 bases between. Per the germline V gene, CDR1 is MNHEY and CDR2 is SVGAGI. The length of the CDR3 is 14 residues. The CDR3 region is CASRRVGEGSGYTF. CDR3 nucleotides: TGTGCCAGCCGTCGGGTAGGTGAAGGAAGTGGCTACACCTTC.

Only a few counts were recorded for this clone. The rearrangement links TRBV7-2 to TRBJ1-1; D not resolved. Germline V gene sequence: CDR1 SGHTA, CDR2 FQGNSA. The V and J ends lost 1 base and 1 base respectively, with 4 bases between them. The CDR3 has 13 amino acids. The CDR3 nucleotides are TGTGCCAGCAGCTTAGACAGGAACACTGAAGCTTTCTTT. This gives the protein CASSLDRNTEAFF.